This T cell receptor (beta chain) was documented in a study of response to subunit inactivated influenza vaccine. Many counts were recorded for this clonotype. Its antigen is as yet unknown. The CDR3 consists of 15 residues. In germline, CDR1 is SEHNR, CDR2 FQNEAQ (reference sequence). V shed 3 bases and J shed 5 bases, with 13 bases lying between them. The study's findings and limits: Few additional T cells are recruited per seasonal influenza vaccination, authors suggested.

One entry per CDR3 protein, called by TCRdb with MiXCR from the RT-PCR reads. Seen here are around 480,000 distinct CDR3 sequences, approximately 11% observed once, and the top ten hold approximately 12%. The specimen comprised PBMCs from blood, sampled roughly 6 weeks after vaccination. This chain uses TRBV7-9 with TRBJ2-2; weak D call: TRBD1 (5 bases). This TCR derives from a man aged 50-60 years who received an inactivated influenza vaccine. DNA for the CDR3: TGTGCCAGCAGCTTGAACTCCAGGGAAACCGGGGAGCTGTTTTTT. Translated, it gives CASSLNSRETGELFF.